This TCR beta chain was captured by sequencing in a study of blood T cell repertoires in COVID-19 (dated by TCRdb to 2018 to 2021). In the study overall: Samples covering the acute and convalescent phases of COVID-19 were provided by collaborators in the United States, Italy and Spain. The prospective study material was composed of cDNA or gDNA derived from T cells, B-cell-depleted T cells, or PBMCs. Deeply sampled blood TCRbeta repertoires from subjects exposed to, actively infected with, or recovered from COVID-19 were included in the dataset. A freely available public database, intended as a resource for researchers studying the immune response to SARS-CoV-2, is where the repertoires were released. The samples were drawn from the first 160 participants of the ongoing ImmuneRACE study and from under 1,500 subjects provided by 6 global collaborators. Nearly every sample came with metadata listing a de-identified subject ID, COVID-19 status, age in years and sex. Where available, HLA class I and class II types were taken from metadata supplied by the sample provider and were not determined by assay-based typing. General findings and caveats noted by the study authors: The quantity of clinical and demographic metadata differed by source and by participant and was supplied without curation.

TCRbeta CDR3 regions were amplified from genomic DNA using the immunoSEQ Assay, a bias-controlled multiplex PCR. The study's processing was this. The number of nucleated cells in each sample was estimated by amplification of reference gene primers within the assay. To quantify the absolute abundance of each unique TCRbeta CDR3 rearrangement, sequence reads were collapsed and filtered. For each sample, productive Simpson clonality was calculated as the square root of Simpson's diversity index across productive rearrangements. TCRdb obtained this table from immuneACCESS and retained in-frame rearrangements with V and J assigned. These tables miss some clones; where compared with another copy, unresolved V genes account for less than half of the shortfall, and the remainder is unexplained. D and trimming were read from the DNA, whereas the V and J calls and clone size are those reported in that table. The sample table holds more than 85,000 clones, of which about 88% were seen once. The top ten hold about 3% of the sample.

The collaborating institutions used their own protocols to collect whole blood in K2EDTA tubes. For TCRbeta analysis, collaborators shipped samples as frozen whole blood, isolated PBMCs, or DNA extracted from either of those sample types. This clone was observed a few times. Its antigen specificity is not known. No base quality values were provided; no much bigger clone lies one nucleotide off. The TCR sequence derives from a woman aged 80 or older with acute or convalescent COVID-19. The sequencing input was peripheral blood.

CDR3 protein: CAWSVTSDYEQYF. In nucleotides, the sequence is TGTGCCTGGAGTGTTACTAGTGACTACGAGCAGTACTTC. The chain is made from TRBV30 and TRBJ2-7; the D segment could be TRBD2, given 5 matching bases. V and J are truncated by 0 bases and 3 bases respectively, leaving an intervening sequence of 9 bases. Inclusive of the bounding cysteine and phenylalanine, the CDR3 is 13 residues long. Kept here is only the CDR3 DNA, which spans 39 bases and is read in frame from base 1. For CDR1 and CDR2, the germline V gene (reference sequence) lists GTSNPN and SVGIG.